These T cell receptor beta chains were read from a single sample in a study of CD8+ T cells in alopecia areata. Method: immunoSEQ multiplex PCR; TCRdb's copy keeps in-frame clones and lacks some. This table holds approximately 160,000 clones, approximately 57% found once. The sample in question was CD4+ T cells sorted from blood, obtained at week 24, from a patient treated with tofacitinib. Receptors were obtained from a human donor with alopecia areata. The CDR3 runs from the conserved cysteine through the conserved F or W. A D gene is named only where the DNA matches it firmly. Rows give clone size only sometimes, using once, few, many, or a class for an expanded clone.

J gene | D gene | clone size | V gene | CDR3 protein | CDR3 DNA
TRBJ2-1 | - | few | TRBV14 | CASSQRSPDEQFF | TGTGCCAGCAGCCAGCGCTCTCCTGATGAGCAGTTCTTC
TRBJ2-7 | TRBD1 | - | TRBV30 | CAWNGQGASYEQYF | TGTGCCTGGAATGGACAGGGGGCTTCCTACGAGCAGTACTTC
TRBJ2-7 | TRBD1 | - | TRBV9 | CASSDPRQGASYEQYF | TGTGCCAGCAGCGATCCCCGACAGGGGGCTTCCTACGAGCAGTACTTC
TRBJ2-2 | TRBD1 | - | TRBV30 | CASGPRGYTGELFF | TGTGCCTCGGGTCCCAGGGGGTACACCGGGGAGCTGTTTTTT
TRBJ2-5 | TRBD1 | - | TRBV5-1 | CASSRDRAKETQYF | TGCGCCAGCAGCAGGGACAGGGCAAAAGAGACCCAGTACTTC
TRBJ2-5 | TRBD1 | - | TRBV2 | CASSLTGDVETQYF | TGTGCCAGCAGCCTGACAGGGGACGTGGAGACCCAGTACTTC
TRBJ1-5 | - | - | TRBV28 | CASSHTRVGQPQHF | TGTGCCAGCAGCCATACCCGTGTTGGTCAGCCCCAGCATTTT
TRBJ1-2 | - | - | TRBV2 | CASSESGYGYTF | TGTGCCAGCAGTGAATCTGGGTATGGCTACACCTTC
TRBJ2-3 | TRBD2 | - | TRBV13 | CASSLRLAATDTQYF | TGTGCCAGCAGCCTTCGACTAGCGGCCACAGATACGCAGTATTTT
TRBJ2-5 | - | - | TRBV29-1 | CSVEDSLLYQETQYF | TGCAGCGTCGAGGACAGCCTACTGTACCAAGAGACCCAGTACTTC
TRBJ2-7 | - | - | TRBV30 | CAWSVRAYEQYF | TGTGCCTGGAGTGTCAGAGCTTACGAGCAGTACTTC
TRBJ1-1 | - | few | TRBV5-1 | CASRDIAEAFF | TGCGCCAGCAGGGATATCGCTGAAGCTTTCTTT
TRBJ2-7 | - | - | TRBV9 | CASSAALIGEQYF | TGTGCCAGCAGCGCAGCGCTAATTGGCGAGCAGTACTTC
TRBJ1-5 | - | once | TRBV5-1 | CASSAGTGGQPQHF | TGCGCCAGCAGCGCCGGGACGGGGGGACAGCCCCAGCATTTT
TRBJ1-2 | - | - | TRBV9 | CASSARQVDYGYTF | TGTGCCAGCAGCGCCAGACAGGTCGACTATGGCTACACCTTC
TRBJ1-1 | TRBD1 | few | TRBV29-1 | CSVELRQGNTEAFF | TGCAGCGTTGAACTTAGACAGGGGAACACTGAAGCTTTCTTT
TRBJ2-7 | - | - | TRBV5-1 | CASSLRQNSYEQYF | TGCGCCAGCAGCTTACGCCAGAACTCCTACGAGCAGTACTTC
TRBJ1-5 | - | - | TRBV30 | CAWSVGSGSNQPQHF | TGTGCCTGGAGTGTAGGATCGGGGAGCAATCAGCCCCAGCATTTT
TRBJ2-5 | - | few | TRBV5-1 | CASSLTDAYQETQYF | TGCGCCAGCAGCTTGACGGACGCCTACCAAGAGACCCAGTACTTC
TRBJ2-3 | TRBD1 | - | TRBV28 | CASSRDRGTDTQYF | TGTGCCAGCAGTCGTGACAGGGGCACAGATACGCAGTATTTT
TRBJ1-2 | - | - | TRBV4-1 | CASSQEGANYGYTF | TGCGCCAGCAGCCAAGAGGGGGCGAACTATGGCTACACCTTC
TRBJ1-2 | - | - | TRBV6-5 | CASRVGQSNYGYTF | TGTGCCAGCAGAGTAGGACAATCTAACTATGGCTACACCTTC
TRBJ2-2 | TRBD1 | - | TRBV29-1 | CSVDPTGVGELFF | TGCAGCGTTGACCCGACAGGGGTCGGGGAGCTGTTTTTT
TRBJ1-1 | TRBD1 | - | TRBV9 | CASSQQGAGNTEAFF | TGTGCCAGCAGCCAACAGGGGGCGGGGAACACTGAAGCTTTCTTT
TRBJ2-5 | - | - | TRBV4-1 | CASSLRVQETQYF | TGCGCCAGCAGCCTCCGGGTACAGGAGACCCAGTACTTC
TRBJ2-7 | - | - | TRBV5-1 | CASSPRNYEQYF | TGCGCCAGCAGCCCAAGGAACTACGAGCAGTACTTC
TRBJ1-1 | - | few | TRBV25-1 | CASSEYAAGVNTEAFF | TGTGCCAGCAGTGAATACGCGGCAGGGGTGAACACTGAAGCTTTCTTT